Below, 27 T cell receptor beta chains from the same sample are listed, as sequenced in a study of vaccination effects on CD4 cells after COVID-19. Profiling relied on immunoSEQ multiplex PCR, and the TCRdb table lists in-frame clones only, not all of them. Counted here are 15,000 to 20,000 clones, 65% to 80% occurring once; the ten biggest clones make up more than 20%. Before any sequencing was done, the ViraFEST assay used viral peptide pools to expand antigen-specific CD4+ T cells. Having been cultured for less than 13 days, the cells underwent CD4+ T cell isolation. SARS-CoV-2 infected the person between March and December 2020, as confirmed by PCR. Every participant took two doses of the BNT162b2 or mRNA-1273 vaccine. What these receptors recognize is not known. The sample was CD4+ T cells from PBMCs cultured with SARS-CoV-2 spike peptides, taken after COVID-19 vaccination. These receptors all stem from a human donor who had a prior SARS-CoV-2 infection.

This clone appeared once. The chain links TRBV7-8 to TRBJ2-7, with 9 bases lining up with TRBD2. This CDR3 region has 16 residues. V dropped 1 base and J dropped 1; count of bases not matched to a gene: 5. In germline, CDR1 is SGHVS, CDR2 FQNEAQ. CDR3: CASSLVLAGPSYEQYF. CDR3 nucleotides: TGTGCCAGCAGCTTAGTGCTAGCGGGGCCTTCCTACGAGCAGTACTTC.

The J gene is TRBJ1-1, the V gene TRBV7-9, with 7 bases identical to TRBD1. Per the germline V gene, CDR1 is SEHNR and CDR2 is FQNEAQ (reference sequence). The ends lost 3 bases at V and 4 bases at J; junction bases unmatched: 5. The CDR3 runs 14 residues. The CDR3 DNA sequence: TGTGCCAGCAGCTTGACAGGGTGGGGCACTGAAGCTTTCTTT. Protein product: CASSLTGWGTEAFF. Using reference TRBV7-9 and TRBJ1-1 for the parts outside the CDR3, the full variable domain is DTGVSQNPRHKITKRGQNVTFRCDPISEHNRLYWYRQTLGQGPEFLTYFQNEAQLEKSRLLSDRFSAERPKGSFSTLEIQRTEQGDSAMYLCASSLTGWGTEAFFGQGTRLTVV.

The chain links TRBV2 to TRBJ2-7; TRBD2 is a possible D gene (5 bases). The CDR3 runs 14 residues. From germline, CDR1 is SNHLY and CDR2 FYNNEI. Trimming stripped 4 bases from V and 3 bases from J, with 13 bases between. The CDR3 DNA sequence: TGTGCCAGCAGTGGGGGTCGGGCGGGCTACGAGCAGTACTTC. This gives the protein CASSGGRAGYEQYF.

The V call is TRBV28, the J call TRBJ2-1, with D possibly being TRBD2 (6 bases). Between the trimmed V and J ends, which lost 7 bases and 0 bases, there was a span of 16 bases. The CDR3 consists of 16 residues. Germline V gene lookup returns CDR1 MDHEN and CDR2 SYDVKM. CDR3 sequence (DNA): TGTGCCAGCACCCTCGCTGGGGGGAGCTCCTACAATGAGCAGTTCTTC. Protein: CASTLAGGSSYNEQFF. The full variable domain, rest sourced from reference TRBV28 and TRBJ2-1, is DVKVTQSSRYLVKRTGEKVFLECVQDMDHENMFWYRQDPGLGLRLIYFSYDVKMKEKGDIPEGYSVSREKKERFSLILESASTNQTSMYLCASTLAGGSSYNEQFFGPGTRLTVL.

This clone was seen a single time. The chain uses TRBV18 and TRBJ1-3, with D hard to call. The CDR3 spans 15 residues. From germline, CDR1 is KGHSH and CDR2 LQKENI. The V end lost 2 bases, the J end lost 4 bases, and 12 bases lay between the germline ends. Here the CDR3 reads CASSPSDAIGNTIYF. The CDR3 DNA reads TGTGCCAGCTCACCATCCGACGCGATCGGAAACACCATATATTTT.

The V call is TRBV6-5, the J call TRBJ1-4; D gene uncertain. The CDR3 is 14 amino acids. Trimming cost V 7 bases and J 4 bases, with 13 bases left between them. The germline gives CDR1 MNHEY, CDR2 SVGAGI. The CDR3 is CASKLDGINEKLFF. DNA for the CDR3: TGTGCCAGCAAGCTTGACGGGATTAATGAAAAACTGTTTTTT.

V gene TRBV5-4 combines with J gene TRBJ2-5, with unresolved D. V was cut by 0 bases and J by 2 bases, with 5 bases left in between. This CDR3 region has 13 residues. CDR1 and CDR2 (germline): SGHNT, YYREEE (reference sequence). The CDR3 DNA follows: TGTGCCAGCAGCTTGGGGGGTCAAGAGACCCAGTACTTC. Protein product: CASSLGGQETQYF.

The V and J genes are TRBV5-4 and TRBJ1-1; no definite D call. Germline loops: CDR1 SGHNT, CDR2 YYREEE (reference sequence). The CDR3 has 14 residues. Trimming removed 7 bases from V and 1 base from J, with 14 bases in between. In DNA form, the CDR3 reads TGTGCCAGCGCCCCGGGCCGGGGGAACACTGAAGCTTTCTTT. The encoded protein is CASAPGRGNTEAFF.

The chain uses TRBV29-1 and TRBJ2-5; 7 nucleotides align to TRBD1. The CDR3 is 13 amino acids. V shed 5 bases and J 1 base; nucleotides not matched to a gene: 4. Germline CDR1 is SQVTM and CDR2 is ANQGSEA. The CDR3 here is CSVSRQGQETQYF. CDR3 DNA sequence: TGCAGCGTTTCAAGACAGGGCCAAGAGACCCAGTACTTC.

The V and J genes are TRBV6-5 and TRBJ2-1, with 7 bases matching TRBD2. V was pared by 0 bases and J by 7 bases, with 6 bases of the junction left unmatched. Germline V CDR1 and CDR2: MNHEY, SVGAGI. The CDR3 is 15 residues long. The CDR3 nucleotides read TGTGCCAGCAGTTACTCTTCGGGGGGAGGAAATGAGCAGTTCTTC. This translates into CASSYSSGGGNEQFF.

Here the CDR3 DNA reads TGTGCCGGACTAGCGGGTCGGCTTAGCACAGATACGCAGTATTTT. Amino acid sequence: CAGLAGRLSTDTQYF. The chain has TRBV2 and TRBJ2-3; 11 nucleotides align to TRBD2. Trimming removed 11 bases from V and 0 bases from J; junction bases left unmatched: 7. Germline V gives CDR1 SNHLY, CDR2 FYNNEI. The CDR3 is 15 residues long.

This clone was seen more than once but under ten times. This chain uses TRBV11-2 with TRBJ2-7; D is undetermined. V lost 7 bases, J lost 3 bases, and 16 bases lay in between. Germline lookup yields CDR1 SGHAT and CDR2 FQNNGV. The CDR3 has 14 amino acids. In nucleotides, the CDR3 is TGTGCCAGCACCCTACAATTCGCGGACTACGAGCAGTACTTC. Amino acid sequence: CASTLQFADYEQYF.

V and J are TRBV30 and TRBJ2-1; unclear D gene. Germline V gives CDR1 GTSNPN, CDR2 SVGIG (reference sequence). The germline V and J ends were trimmed by 1 base and 2 bases, with 0 bases remaining between them. The CDR3 loop spans 11 amino acids. Written as DNA, the CDR3 is TGTGCCTGGAGTGCCTACAATGAGCAGTTCTTC. It translates to CAWSAYNEQFF. Supplemented by reference TRBV30 and TRBJ2-1, the full variable domain reads SQTIHQWPATLVQPVGSPLSLECTVEGTSNPNLYWYRQAAGRGLQLLFYSVGIGQISSEVPQNLSASRPQDRQFILSSKKLLLSDSGFYLCAWSAYNEQFFGPGTRLTVL.

The V gene is TRBV30, the J gene TRBJ1-1; possible D gene TRBD1, 5 bases. Germline V gene data show CDR1 as GTSNPN and CDR2 as SVGIG (reference sequence). CDR3 length: 14 residues. Trimming removed 0 bases at V and 6 bases at J, with 14 bases between. The CDR3 DNA reads as TGTGCCTGGAGTGTTCTGGGGGACTTCCCTGAAGCTTTCTTT. Translated: CAWSVLGDFPEAFF.

The V gene is TRBV5-1, the J gene TRBJ1-1, with D perhaps matching TRBD1 (6 bases). Trimming left V 4 bases short and J 7 bases short, with 11 bases between. Germline-derived CDR1 and CDR2 are SGHRS and YFSETQ. The CDR3 consists of 12 residues. CDR3 in amino acids: CASSEQGNEAFF. As DNA, the CDR3 is TGCGCCAGCAGCGAACAGGGTAATGAAGCTTTCTTT.

This CDR3 reads CASSIQGRSSYNEQFF. For the CDR3, the DNA is TGTGCCAGCAGTATACAGGGAAGGAGCTCCTACAATGAGCAGTTCTTC. This chain connects TRBV2 to TRBJ2-1; a possible D gene is TRBD1 (6 bases). Germline assignment: CDR1 SNHLY and CDR2 FYNNEI. CDR3 length: 16 amino acids. Trimming removed 5 bases at V and 0 bases at J, with 14 bases between.

The chain's CDR3 is CASSQDLAGGEQYF. The CDR3 DNA reads as TGTGCCAGCAGCCAAGATCTCGCAGGAGGCGAGCAGTACTTC. The chain joins TRBV3-1 (or the pseudogene TRBV3-2) to TRBJ2-7, with TRBD2 as a possible D gene (5 bases). Germline V gives CDR1 LGHDT, CDR2 YNNKEL (reference sequence). This CDR3 is 14 amino acids long. The V gene lost 0 bases and the J gene lost 6 bases, with 12 bases spanning the gap.

This chain links TRBV11-1 with TRBJ2-7; D perhaps matches TRBD2 (6 bases). The CDR3 covers 16 residues. V lost 1 base and J 2 bases, leaving 15 bases between the germline ends. The germline V gene has CDR1 SGHAT and CDR2 FQDESV (reference sequence). CDR3 protein: CASSLDLGTPPYEQYF. The CDR3 DNA is TGTGCCAGCAGCTTAGATCTGGGGACTCCTCCCTACGAGCAGTACTTC.

This clone was picked up one time. The rearrangement links TRBV5-8 to TRBJ2-5, with unresolved D. The CDR3 covers 10 residues. V lost 2 bases and J 6 bases, leaving 2 bases between the germline ends. CDR1 is SGHTS and CDR2 is YDEGEE in the germline V gene. CDR3 sequence: CASSLKTQYF. Here the CDR3 DNA reads TGTGCCAGCAGCTTAAAGACCCAGTACTTC.

The V call is TRBV5-6, the J call TRBJ1-5; no firm D call. This CDR3 has 14 residues. Germline V CDR1 and CDR2: SGHDT, YYEEEE. The V and J ends lost 4 bases and 5 bases respectively, with 13 bases between them. The CDR3 here is CASSNFQLDQPQHF. The CDR3 DNA reads TGTGCCAGCAGCAATTTCCAGTTAGATCAGCCCCAGCATTTT.

The chain employs TRBV2 and TRBJ1-6; D is uncertain. Germline V lookup: CDR1 SNHLY, CDR2 FYNNEI. The germline V and J ends were trimmed by 6 bases and 0 bases, with 9 bases remaining between them. The CDR3 runs to 15 residues. This chain's CDR3 is CASRGLSSYNSPLHF. The DNA of the CDR3 is TGTGCCAGCAGGGGTCTAAGCTCCTATAATTCACCCCTCCACTTT. Variable domain in full (rest from reference TRBV2 and TRBJ1-6): EPEVTQTPSHQVTQMGQEVILRCVPISNHLYFYWYRQILGQKVEFLVSFYNNEISEKSEIFDDQFSVERPDGSNFTLKIRSTKLEDSAMYFCASRGLSSYNSPLHFGNGTRLTVT.

This clone occurred once. The V gene is TRBV5-5, the J gene TRBJ2-1; D gene ambiguous. The CDR3 totals 15 residues. The germline CDR1 and CDR2 sequences are SGHKS and YYEKEE (reference sequence). V was trimmed by 4 bases and J by 1 base, leaving 12 bases between them. CDR3 DNA sequence: TGTGCCAGCAGCGGTGGGCAGGTATCCTACAATGAGCAGTTCTTC. It encodes CASSGGQVSYNEQFF.

The gene calls are TRBV7-9 and TRBJ2-2; D is ambiguous. The CDR3 loop spans 14 amino acids. V was cut by 1 base and J by 4 bases, with 7 bases left in between. Germline-derived CDR1 and CDR2 are SEHNR and FQNEAQ (reference sequence). DNA for the CDR3: TGTGCCAGCAGCTTAGGAAGGGCCACCGGGGAGCTGTTTTTT. Residues: CASSLGRATGELFF.

The chain uses TRBV5-1 and TRBJ2-2; TRBD1 might be the D (6 bases). Germline-derived CDR1 and CDR2 are SGHRS and YFSETQ. The CDR3 consists of 15 residues. With 2 bases removed from V and 4 bases from J, the gap between germline ends came to 12 bases. The CDR3 loop reads CASSLTGSRTGELFF. CDR3 nucleotides: TGCGCCAGCAGCTTAACAGGGTCGCGCACCGGGGAGCTGTTTTTT. The variable domain in full, completed from reference TRBV5-1 and TRBJ2-2, reads KAGVTQTPRYLIKTRGQQVTLSCSPISGHRSVSWYQQTPGQGLQFLFEYFSETQRNKGNFPGRFSGRQFSNSRSEMNVSTLELGDSALYLCASSLTGSRTGELFFGEGSRLTVL.

This clone was detected a few times. DNA for the CDR3: TGCGCCAGCAGCACACAGGACTTCGGGGATTCACCCCTCCACTTT. It specifies CASSTQDFGDSPLHF. This chain joins TRBV4-1 and TRBJ1-6, with a tentative D call TRBD1 (5 bases). The germline V gene encodes CDR1 MGHRA and CDR2 YSYEKL. Between the trimmed V and J ends, which lost 5 bases and 8 bases, there was a span of 16 bases. The CDR3 spans 15 residues.

CDR3 nucleotide sequence: TGTGCCAGCAGCGTAGCAGCGGGGGGGCACCAAGAGACCCAGTACTTC. Its protein is CASSVAAGGHQETQYF. The chain is built from TRBV9 and TRBJ2-5, with 10 nucleotides matching TRBD2. J was trimmed by 0 bases and V by 0 bases; bases with no gene match: 2. This CDR3 has 16 amino acids. In germline, CDR1 is SGDLS, CDR2 YYNGEE.

The rearrangement joins TRBV11-2 to TRBJ2-3; 7 bases match TRBD1. V was clipped by 6 bases and J by 5 bases; unmatched bases: 11. CDR1 is SGHAT, CDR2 FQNNGV, per germline. The CDR3 is 15 residues long. Here the CDR3 DNA reads TGTGCCAGCAGTCAGGGGGATAGGGCTAGAGATACGCAGTATTTT. Protein sequence: CASSQGDRARDTQYF.